A selection of T cell receptor beta chains follows, all from one sample in a study of beta chain features in type 1 diabetes. Profiled with immunoSEQ multiplex PCR; TCRdb holds only in-frame clones, not every one. The sample includes 300,000 to 400,000 clones, roughly 9.8% seen only once; the top ten take 0.45% to 0.65%. Sequencing was carried out using central memory CD4+ T cells from blood. The receptor source for this set is a man younger than 40 with type 1 diabetes. CDR3s include the opening cysteine and the closing phenylalanine or tryptophan. The order of the fields is CDR3 DNA, CDR3 protein, D gene, clone size, J gene, V gene. The D gene is left open where the match is weak. A clone size is listed for some rows: how often the clone was seen (once, few, many), or a class if it is expanded.

TGCGCCAGCATCAAAGGGTCGCAGGGAGGGGATAATGAGCAGTTCTTC CASIKGSQGGDNEQFF TRBD2 many TRBJ2-1 TRBV5-1
TGTGCCAGCAGTCAGGGGACAGGGGTTTCCTACGAGCAGTACTTC CASSQGTGVSYEQYF TRBD1 few TRBJ2-7 TRBV11-2
TGTGCCAGCAGTGAGTTATTCCGGACGTCAGAGACCCAGTACTTC CASSELFRTSETQYF NA few TRBJ2-5 TRBV6-4
TGTGCCAGCAGCCCTCGGACTAGCGCAGATACGCAGTATTTT CASSPRTSADTQYF TRBD2 NA TRBJ2-3 TRBV11-2
TGTGCCAGCAGCTCTATCTTCACGGGACACCAAAACACCGGGGAGCTGTTTTTT CASSSIFTGHQNTGELFF NA few TRBJ2-2 TRBV4-2
TGCGCCAGCAGCCAAGCAGGGGCAGGGATAGAGACCCAGTACTTC CASSQAGAGIETQYF NA few TRBJ2-5 TRBV4-3
TGTGCCAGCAGCTCGGGACAGGTCTGGAATGAGCAGTTCTTC CASSSGQVWNEQFF TRBD1 NA TRBJ2-1 TRBV5-5
TGTGCCAGCAGCTCCCTTAGCGCCCAGTACTTC CASSSLSAQYF NA NA TRBJ2-5 TRBV7-9
TGCGCCAGCAGCTTAAGCTACAATGAGCAGTTCTTC CASSLSYNEQFF NA few TRBJ2-1 TRBV5-1
TGCGCCAGCAGCCCGGGACAGGAAGGTGAAAAACTGTTTTTT CASSPGQEGEKLFF TRBD1 few TRBJ1-4 TRBV5-1
TGTGCCAGCAGTGATAAGACGGGATACAATGAGCAGTTCTTC CASSDKTGYNEQFF NA many TRBJ2-1 TRBV2
TGTGCCACCAGCAGAGAAGGCGGGAGTAAGGCAGATACGCAGTATTTT CATSREGGSKADTQYF TRBD2 NA TRBJ2-3 TRBV15
TGCGCCAGCAGCCTCGACTACGAGCAGTACTTC CASSLDYEQYF NA few TRBJ2-7 TRBV5-1
TGTGCCAGCAGCGTTGGACTAGCGGGAGGGGAAGAGCAGTTCTTC CASSVGLAGGEEQFF TRBD2 NA TRBJ2-1 TRBV9
TGTGCCAGCACTTTCCCACAGGGGGCGAACTATGGCTACACCTTC CASTFPQGANYGYTF TRBD1 NA TRBJ1-2 TRBV28
TGTGCCAGCAGCACACAGAGCTCTGGGGCCAACGTCCTGACTTTC CASSTQSSGANVLTF NA few TRBJ2-6 TRBV28
TGTGCCAGCTCACCAACTAGCGGAACAGATACGCAGTATTTT CASSPTSGTDTQYF TRBD2 NA TRBJ2-3 TRBV18
TGTGCCAGCAGCTTAGCAGGTAGCTCTGGGGCCAACGTCCTGACTTTC CASSLAGSSGANVLTF NA NA TRBJ2-6 TRBV7-9
TGTGCCAGCAGCAAAATACTAGGGAGCACAGATACGCAGTATTTT CASSKILGSTDTQYF NA NA TRBJ2-3 TRBV21-1
TGTGCCAGCATAGGACAGGGGGCAACTGGGGCCAACGTCCTGACTTTC CASIGQGATGANVLTF TRBD1 many TRBJ2-6 TRBV27
TGTGCCAGCAGTAGCCTAGCGGGAGGGCCGAGCACCGGGGAGCTGTTTTTT CASSSLAGGPSTGELFF TRBD2 NA TRBJ2-2 TRBV14
TGTGCCAGCTCACCAGGGGGCGAAAGCTATGGCTACACCTTC CASSPGGESYGYTF NA many TRBJ1-2 TRBV18
TGTGCCTCGGGGACAGGGGCCTCCTACGAGCAGTACTTC CASGTGASYEQYF TRBD1 few TRBJ2-7 TRBV30
TGCGCCAGCAGCTTGGTAGGGGGCGGAGATACGCAGTATTTT CASSLVGGGDTQYF TRBD1 NA TRBJ2-3 TRBV5-1
TGTGCCAGCAGCTTAGCGAAGGGTTCTGCTAATGAAAAACTGTTTTTT CASSLAKGSANEKLFF NA NA TRBJ1-4 TRBV7-8
TGTGCCAGCAGCTTCGGACTAGCGGGAGGGGAGACCCAGTACTTC CASSFGLAGGETQYF TRBD2 few TRBJ2-5 TRBV9
TGTGCCAGCAGCTTAATACAGGGGAGGGCCTACGAGCAGTACTTC CASSLIQGRAYEQYF NA few TRBJ2-7 TRBV7-2
TGTGCCTGGGACAGGGGAACAGATACGCAGTATTTT CAWDRGTDTQYF TRBD1 few TRBJ2-3 TRBV30
TGTGCCAGCAGTTCCCCCTATAATGAAAAACTGTTTTTT CASSSPYNEKLFF NA few TRBJ1-4 TRBV2
TGCGCCAGCAGCTTGAAGGGTGACGGGAATCAGCCCCAGCATTTT CASSLKGDGNQPQHF NA NA TRBJ1-5 TRBV5-1
TGTGCCAGCAGCTTTGACAAGAGCACAGATACGCAGTATTTT CASSFDKSTDTQYF NA few TRBJ2-3 TRBV5-4
TGTGCCAGCAGCGTAACAGGGAATAGCAATCAGCCCCAGCATTTT CASSVTGNSNQPQHF NA NA TRBJ1-5 TRBV9
TGTGCCTCCAAGACAGGGGCAGGCTACGAGCAGTACTTC CASKTGAGYEQYF TRBD1 few TRBJ2-7 TRBV30
TGTGCCAGCAGCCCCGGACAGGGAGATCAGCCCCAGCATTTT CASSPGQGDQPQHF TRBD1 many TRBJ1-5 TRBV28
TGTGCCAGCAGAATGTCGGTTAGAGGGAAAGGAAATCTTAACAATGAGCAGTTCTTC CASRMSVRGKGNLNNEQFF NA NA TRBJ2-1 TRBV28
TGTGCCATCAGTGAGTACAACACCGGGACAGGGGGCAATGAGCAGTTCTTC CAISEYNTGTGGNEQFF TRBD1 NA TRBJ2-1 TRBV10-3
TGTGCCAGTAGTTCCCGGGACAGGGGGAACACAGATACGCAGTATTTT CASSSRDRGNTDTQYF TRBD1 few TRBJ2-3 TRBV19
TGTGCCAGCAGTTCGTCCGGGACAGGGGGTGGCTACACCTTC CASSSSGTGGGYTF TRBD1 NA TRBJ1-2 TRBV28
TGTGCCAGCAGCTTGGGACAGGGGGCTGGCTATGGCTACACCTTC CASSLGQGAGYGYTF TRBD1 many TRBJ1-2 TRBV5-6
TGTGCCTGGAGTGTCGGGGGGAATCAGCCCCAGCATTTT CAWSVGGNQPQHF NA many TRBJ1-5 TRBV30